This T cell receptor beta chain was captured by sequencing in a study of molecular identifiers for immune sequencing clone quantification. The study's findings and limits: Clone sizes that are highly expanded could be underestimated when identical TCR molecules share a barcode. Clones that exceeded 20 RNA copies held over 99% of effector molecules, yet under 1% in naive cells.

The CDR3 extends over 22 amino acids. The trim removed 0 bases at V and 2 bases at J, leaving 22 bases unmatched. Germline V gene data show CDR1 as MNHEY and CDR2 as SVGAGI. Remarks on this clonotype: Its antigen is not known. It may be a read error: a sequence one base away is much more abundant.

Listed TCR primers and previously described methods were used for bulk TCR libraries. TCRdb fed the PCR reads into MiXCR, producing one record per CDR3 protein. This sample yields about half a million distinct CDR3 sequences, of which over 20% are seen a single time; about 0.84% belongs to the top ten. Sorted naive CD8 T cells were those defined as CD8+CD4-CCR7+CD45RA+. The sequence derives from a human donor in good health. Some libraries in this study had Jurkat cell RNA spiked in. The V call is TRBV6-5, the J call TRBJ2-3; 8 bases line up with TRBD2. The sequencing sample was made of naive CD8+ T cells from blood, with Jurkat cell RNA spiked in. The subset is: FACS-sorted CD8+CD4-CCR7+CD45RA+ naive T cells. The CDR3 nucleotides are TGTGCCAGCAGTTACTCTCCCGCAGAGGCATGGGCGGGAGGACGGGACACAGATACGCAGTATTTT. This codes for CASSYSPAEAWAGGRDTDTQYF.